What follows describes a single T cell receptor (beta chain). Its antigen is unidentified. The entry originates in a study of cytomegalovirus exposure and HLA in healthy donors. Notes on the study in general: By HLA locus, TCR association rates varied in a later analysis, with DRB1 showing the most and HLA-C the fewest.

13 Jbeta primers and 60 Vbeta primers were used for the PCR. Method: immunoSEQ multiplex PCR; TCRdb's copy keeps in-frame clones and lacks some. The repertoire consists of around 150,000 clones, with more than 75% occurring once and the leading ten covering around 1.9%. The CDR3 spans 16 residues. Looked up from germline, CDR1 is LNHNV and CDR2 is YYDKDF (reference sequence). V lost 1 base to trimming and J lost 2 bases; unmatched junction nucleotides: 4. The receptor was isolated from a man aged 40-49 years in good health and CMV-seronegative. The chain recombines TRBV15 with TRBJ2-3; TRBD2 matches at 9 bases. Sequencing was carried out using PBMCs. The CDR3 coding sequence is TGTGCCACCAGCAGAGGACTAGCGGACTACACAGATACGCAGTATTTT. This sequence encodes CATSRGLADYTDTQYF.